Presented here are 21 T cell receptor beta chains from one specimen sequenced in a study of T-cell memory formation after mild COVID-19 (TCRdb year 2021). Libraries were prepared through 5' RACE. These reads were obtained on an Illumina NovaSeq 6000. TCRdb reprocessed the public reads (quality trimming at Q25 with fastp, clone calling with MiXCR) and kept in-frame beta chains. Each record represents a unique CDR3 protein, reported with the most common genes and DNA among its rows. This sample has just under 550,000 distinct CDR3 sequences in its table, and about 20% of those were observed once. The ten largest clones add up to under 15% of the sample. The sequenced sample was PBMCs or a T cell subset sorted from them (not recorded which). The receptors shown here come from an adult woman who had mild COVID-19 (a few samples of this study predate the infection). The sample titles of this study are shuffled in the database, so cell type and time point are left out; the donor was told from shared clones.

The rearrangement links TRBV27 to TRBJ2-5; D unclear. The CDR3 contains 16 residues. The V gene lost 5 bases and the J gene lost 0 bases, with 16 bases spanning the gap. The germline CDR1 and CDR2 sequences are MNHEY and SMNVEV (reference sequence). CDR3: CASSPTSQGYQETQYF. The CDR3 nucleotides are TGTGCCAGCAGTCCGACCAGCCAAGGATACCAAGAGACCCAGTACTTC.

This chain connects TRBV11-2 to TRBJ2-3; TRBD1 is a possible D gene (6 bases). Germline V gives CDR1 SGHAT, CDR2 FQNNGV. This CDR3 has 15 amino acids. V shed 4 bases and J shed 6 bases, with 17 bases lying between them. CDR3 sequence: CASSSHRQVGDTQYF. The CDR3 DNA is TGTGCCAGCAGCTCCCATAGACAGGTGGGGGATACGCAGTATTTT.

This chain links TRBV24-1 with TRBJ2-7, with 8 bases aligning to TRBD1. Germline V gene data show CDR1 as KGHDR and CDR2 as SFDVKD. Germline trimming cut 9 bases from V and 5 bases from J; bases unmatched to any gene: 14. The CDR3 contains 15 residues. CDR3 region: CATAAETGEKDEQYF. The CDR3 coding sequence is TGTGCCACCGCGGCCGAGACAGGGGAGAAGGACGAGCAGTACTTC.

For the CDR3, the DNA is TGTGCCAGCAGTTTCCAACAGGGGTTGGGTGAAGCTTTCTTT. As protein: CASSFQQGLGEAFF. This sequence joins TRBV6-6 and TRBJ1-1; 7 bases line up with TRBD1. This CDR3 has 14 amino acids. The J segment lost 7 bases and the V segment lost 4 bases, leaving 9 bases of the junction unmatched. The V gene's germline CDR1 is MNHNY and CDR2 SVGAGI (reference sequence).

J is TRBJ2-2 and V is TRBV19; 8 nucleotides agree with TRBD1. With V trimmed by 6 bases and J by 3 bases, 3 bases remained unmatched. The CDR3 is made up of 14 amino acids. The germline CDR1 and CDR2 sequences are LNHDA and SQIVND (reference sequence). DNA for the CDR3: TGTGCCAGTAGGACAGGGGTATACACCGGGGAGCTGTTTTTT. This translates into CASRTGVYTGELFF. Looking up the rest from reference TRBV19 and TRBJ2-2 gives the full variable domain: DGGITQSPKYLFRKEGQNVTLSCEQNLNHDAMYWYRQDPGQGLRLIYYSQIVNDFQKGDIAEGYSVSREKKESFPLTVTSAQKNPTAFYLCASRTGVYTGELFFGEGSRLTVL.

This rearrangement joins TRBV9 to TRBJ1-1; a weak D match, TRBD1 (5 bases). CDR3 size: 17 residues. The germline V gene encodes CDR1 SGDLS and CDR2 YYNGEE. Trimming pared 0 bases from V and 1 base from J, leaving 16 bases between. This CDR3 reads CASSVDPQGRRNTEAFF. The CDR3 bases are TGTGCCAGCAGCGTAGACCCCCAGGGACGCCGGAACACTGAAGCTTTCTTT.

The sample holds a few counts of this clonotype. The gene calls are TRBV12-3 or TRBV12-4 and TRBJ2-3, with TRBD2 matching 12 bases. The CDR3 sequence is 15 residues long. The V segment lost 7 bases and the J segment 5 bases; nucleotides outside the gene matches: 7. The chain's CDR3 is CASTLAGGMRDTQYF. In nucleotides, the CDR3 is TGTGCCAGCACACTAGCGGGGGGAATGAGAGATACGCAGTATTTT.

V is TRBV20-1 and J is TRBJ2-1, with 10 bases aligning to TRBD2. After removal of 5 bases from V and 5 bases from J, the junction contained 9 bases not matched to a gene. The CDR3 spans 15 residues. CDR1 and CDR2 from the germline V gene are DFQATT and SNEGSKA (reference sequence). The CDR3 loop reads CSALRGLANHNEQFF. Here the CDR3 DNA reads TGCAGTGCTCTACGGGGACTAGCGAACCACAATGAGCAGTTCTTC.

This clonotype was seen ten or more times. The V and J genes are TRBV29-1 and TRBJ2-5, with TRBD2 identical over 7 bases. From germline, CDR1 is SQVTM and CDR2 ANQGSEA. This CDR3 has 16 residues. V lost 7 bases and J lost 1; bases outside the gene matches: 15. The CDR3 is CSGGREITSPQETQYF. The CDR3 DNA reads as TGCAGCGGGGGGAGGGAGATTACTAGTCCCCAAGAGACCCAGTACTTC.

The gene calls are TRBV5-1 and TRBJ1-1; 7 positions match TRBD1. Germline V gives CDR1 SGHRS, CDR2 YFSETQ. After removal of 1 base from V and 3 bases from J, the junction contained 6 bases not matched to a gene. CDR3 length: 15 residues. CDR3 sequence (DNA): TGCGCCAGCAGCTTGAGCGCGCAGGGGGACACTGAAGCTTTCTTT. Protein: CASSLSAQGDTEAFF.

The CDR3 coding sequence is TGTGCCATCAGTGGTACCGGGACGGACAATGAGCAGTTCTTC. Protein: CAISGTGTDNEQFF. The genes are TRBV10-3 and TRBJ2-1; D is perhaps TRBD1 or TRBD2 (5 bases each). The germline V gene encodes CDR1 ENHRY and CDR2 SYGVKD. The CDR3 consists of 14 residues. V shed 4 bases and J shed 5 bases, with 12 bases lying between them.

J is TRBJ2-7 and V is TRBV5-6; 11 nucleotides match TRBD2. The V and J ends lost 7 bases and 0 bases, in that order; junction bases with no gene match: 9. The CDR3 has 16 residues. The germline gives CDR1 SGHDT, CDR2 YYEEEE. The CDR3 DNA sequence: TGTGCCAGCCATCAGGTCGGGACTAGCGGCTCCTACGAGCAGTACTTC. Translation: CASHQVGTSGSYEQYF.

The chain recombines TRBV12-3 or TRBV12-4 with TRBJ2-1, with D possibly matching TRBD1 (5 bases). This CDR3 is built from 11 residues. V lost 6 bases and J 9 bases, leaving 9 bases between the germline ends. This CDR3 reads CASRIDSEQFF. The CDR3 nucleotides read TGTGCCAGCAGGATAGACAGTGAGCAGTTCTTC.

This chain connects TRBV25-1 to TRBJ2-1; perhaps TRBD2 as D (5 bases). This CDR3 has 14 residues. Trimming left V 3 bases short and J 8 bases short, with 14 bases between. Germline values: CDR1 MGHDK, CDR2 SYGVNS. CDR3 region: CASSDLVRGDEQFF. The DNA for the CDR3 is TGTGCCAGCAGTGATCTGGTTCGGGGTGATGAGCAGTTCTTC.

This clonotype was seen a few times. The rearrangement links TRBV12-3 or TRBV12-4 to TRBJ2-7; D gene uncertain. Deletions cut 3 bases from V and 0 bases from J, with 12 bases between. The CDR3 is made up of 15 amino acids. The CDR3 DNA reads TGTGCCAGCAGTTTCGCCACCACCCTCTCCTACGAGCAGTACTTC. This codes for CASSFATTLSYEQYF.

In this sample, this clonotype turned up a few times. This chain links TRBV5-5 with TRBJ1-1; D possibly corresponds to TRBD1 (5 bases). The CDR3 is made up of 15 amino acids. V was pared by 1 base and J by 6 bases, with 16 bases between. Germline CDR1 and CDR2: SGHKS and YYEKEE (reference sequence). For the CDR3, the DNA is TGTGCCAGCAGCTTGACCACCCTGGGGGGTGCTGAAGCTTTCTTT. As protein: CASSLTTLGGAEAFF.

J is TRBJ2-6 and V is TRBV4-3; D ambiguous. CDR3 length: 16 amino acids. Per the germline V gene, CDR1 is LGHNA and CDR2 is YSLEER. The V end was cut by 1 base, the J end by 0 bases, with 7 bases between. CDR3 amino acids: CASSQGTTSGANVLTF. CDR3 nucleotide sequence: TGCGCCAGCAGCCAAGGCACGACCTCTGGGGCCAACGTCCTGACTTTC.

This clonotype was detected ten times or more. This chain uses TRBV5-5 with TRBJ2-1; weak D call: TRBD1 (5 bases). Trimming left V 5 bases short and J 4 bases short, with 13 bases between. The CDR3 has 14 amino acids. Germline V gives CDR1 SGHKS, CDR2 YYEKEE (reference sequence). CDR3 residues: CASRHTDSYNEQFF. DNA of the CDR3: TGTGCCAGCAGACATACCGACAGTTACAATGAGCAGTTCTTC.

This clonotype was recorded a few times. The CDR3 sequence: CSVLIPAGQYF. The CDR3 nucleotides read TGCAGCGTCTTGATCCCCGCTGGGCAGTACTTC. The chain links TRBV29-1 to TRBJ2-7, with unresolved D. Germline V lookup: CDR1 SQVTM, CDR2 ANQGSEA. The CDR3 extends over 11 amino acids. V was clipped by 6 bases and J by 9 bases, with 15 bases between them.

The chain carries TRBV12-3 or TRBV12-4 and TRBJ1-2; TRBD1 is a possible D gene (5 bases). The CDR3 extends over 16 amino acids. The V end lost 4 bases, the J end lost 8 bases, and 23 bases lay between the germline ends. This CDR3 reads CASSYGLRTPPGGYTF. The CDR3 DNA reads TGTGCCAGCAGTTACGGACTTCGGACACCACCGGGGGGCTACACCTTC.

This clonotype was detected only a few times. This sequence joins TRBV6-5 and TRBJ2-2; D call uncertain. Germline V gene sequence: CDR1 MNHEY, CDR2 SVGAGI. The CDR3 is 15 amino acids. V gave up 0 bases and J gave up 5 bases, with 10 bases separating them. Here the CDR3 reads CASSYSSGVTGELFF. The DNA for the CDR3 is TGTGCCAGCAGTTACTCGAGTGGGGTGACCGGGGAGCTGTTTTTT.